This T cell receptor beta chain is from a study of CD8+CD57+ T cells in acquired aplastic anemia (dated by TCRdb to the late 2010s). At the level of the whole study: Extracted DNA from sorted CD4+ and CD8+ cells averaged approximately 3 ug, ranging from about 0.18 to 27.4 ug. CD8+CD57+ expansion was defined as a frequency above the mean frequency observed in healthy subjects.

The paper as a whole reports these results and caveats: Patients and healthy controls showed no significant difference in CD8+ Simpson's diversity (P=0.060). Over 25 CD8+ CDR3 sequences were found in both patients and controls but appeared to be highly expressed in patients and within the immunodominant clones of the patients.

CDR1 is given as SGHRS and CDR2 as YFSETQ, both from the germline V gene. Spanning cysteine to phenylalanine, the CDR3 consists of 12 amino acids. The only DNA kept is the CDR3, 36 bases in frame from the first base. Patients chosen for sequencing had shown expansion of CD8+CD57+ cells by flow cytometry. Every patient had severe acquired aplastic anemia, diagnosed using the International Study of Aplastic Anemia and Agranulocytosis and Camitta criteria. No therapy had been received by the patients at the time of blood sampling. The study deep-sequenced TCR repertoires of sorted CD4+ and CD8+ blood T cells from severe aplastic anemia patients and healthy subjects. In the USA, patient enrollment took place under clinicaltrials.gov protocols 00001620, 01623167, 00001397, 00071045, 00081523 and 00961064. Ficoll-Paque density gradient centrifugation was used to isolate peripheral blood mononuclear cells. CD4+ and CD8+ T cells were sorted by FACS or magnetic beads before DNA extraction.

Profiling of TCR beta VDJ combinations and CDR3 sequences used genomic DNA as the template. TCR repertoire sequencing was run on an Illumina HiSeq 2000. The authors' analysis ran thus. Repertoire assessment relied on Simpson's diversity index, CDR3 size and DJ length profiles, and TRBV/TRBJ rearrangement plots. The most abundant DNA sequence in the deep sequencing data was defined as the immunodominant clone. CDR3 amino acid sequences were screened for sharing across subjects and compared with published repertoires and the VDJdb database. TCRdb redid the processing of the public reads, applying fastp at Q25 and MiXCR, and retained in-frame beta chains. Rows with a matching CDR3 protein are joined into one entry that keeps the most common DNA and genes. TCRdb's processing, not the authors' own work, is the source of the V and J calls. The sample data list 200,000 to 300,000 distinct CDR3 sequences, and roughly 82% of these were observed just once. The ten largest clonotypes hold approximately 40% of the sample.

On this clonotype: The antigen it recognizes is unknown. One junction end does not reproduce the germline sequence, and a read error may be involved.

Recombination connected TRBV5-1 to TRBJ2-3, with the D segment identity uncertain. The sample consisted of sorted CD4+, CD8+, or CD8+CD57+ T cells (not recorded which) from PBMCs. This TCR came from a human donor with aplastic anemia. CDR3 reads: CASSLGSDDQYF. The DNA is as follows: TGTGCCAGCAGCTTAGGTTCGGACGATCAGTATTTT.